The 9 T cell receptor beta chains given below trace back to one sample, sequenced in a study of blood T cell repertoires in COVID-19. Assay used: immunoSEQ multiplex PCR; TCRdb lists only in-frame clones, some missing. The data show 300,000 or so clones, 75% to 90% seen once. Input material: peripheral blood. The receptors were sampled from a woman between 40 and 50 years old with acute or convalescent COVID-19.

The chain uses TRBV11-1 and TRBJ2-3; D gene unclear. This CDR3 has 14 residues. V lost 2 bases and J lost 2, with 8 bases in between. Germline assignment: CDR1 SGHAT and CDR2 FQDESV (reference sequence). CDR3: CASSLMRITDTQYF. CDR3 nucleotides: TGTGCCAGCAGCTTAATGCGAATCACAGATACGCAGTATTTT.

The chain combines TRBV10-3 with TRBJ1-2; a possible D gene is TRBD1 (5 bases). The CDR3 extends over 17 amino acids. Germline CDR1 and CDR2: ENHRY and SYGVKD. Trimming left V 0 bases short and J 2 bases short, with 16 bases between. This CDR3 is CAISESFRSGNNYGYTF. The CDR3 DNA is TGTGCCATCAGTGAGTCGTTTAGATCAGGGAACAACTATGGCTACACCTTC.

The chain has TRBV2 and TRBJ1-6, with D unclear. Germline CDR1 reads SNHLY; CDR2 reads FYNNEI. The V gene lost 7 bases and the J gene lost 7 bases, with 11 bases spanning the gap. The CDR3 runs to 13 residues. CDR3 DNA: TGTGCCAGCAAAGACCGGAGGAATTCACCCCTCCACTTT. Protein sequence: CASKDRRNSPLHF.

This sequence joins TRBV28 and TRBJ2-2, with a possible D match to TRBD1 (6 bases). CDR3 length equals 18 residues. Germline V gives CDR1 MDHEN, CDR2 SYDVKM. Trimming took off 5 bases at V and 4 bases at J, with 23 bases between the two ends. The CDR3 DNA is TGTGCCAGCAGTCTCGATAGGACAGCCGTGAGCGTCACCGGGGAGCTGTTTTTT. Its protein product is CASSLDRTAVSVTGELFF.

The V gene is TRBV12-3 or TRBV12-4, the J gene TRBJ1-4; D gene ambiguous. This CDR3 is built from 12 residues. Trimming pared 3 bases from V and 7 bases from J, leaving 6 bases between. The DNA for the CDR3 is TGTGCCAGCAGTTTTGGGAGTGAAAAACTGTTTTTT. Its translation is CASSFGSEKLFF.

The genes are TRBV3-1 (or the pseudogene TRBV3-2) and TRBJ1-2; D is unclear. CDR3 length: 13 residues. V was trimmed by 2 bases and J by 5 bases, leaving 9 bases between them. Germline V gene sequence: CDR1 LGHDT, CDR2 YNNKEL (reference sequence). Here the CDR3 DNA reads TGTGCCAGCAGCCAACGACACGGATATGGCTACACCTTC. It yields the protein CASSQRHGYGYTF.

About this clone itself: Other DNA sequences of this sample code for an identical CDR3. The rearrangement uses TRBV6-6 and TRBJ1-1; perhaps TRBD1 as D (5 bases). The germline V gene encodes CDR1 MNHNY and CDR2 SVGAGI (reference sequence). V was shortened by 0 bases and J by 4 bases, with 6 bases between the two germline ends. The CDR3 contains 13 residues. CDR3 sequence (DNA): TGTGCCAGCAGTTACTCGGGGGGCACTGAAGCTTTCTTT. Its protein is CASSYSGGTEAFF.

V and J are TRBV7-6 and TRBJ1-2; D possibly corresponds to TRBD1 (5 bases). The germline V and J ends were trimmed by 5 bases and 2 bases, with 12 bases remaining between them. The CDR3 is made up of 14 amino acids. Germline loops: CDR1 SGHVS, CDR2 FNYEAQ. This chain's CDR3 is CASSPGGGNYGYTF. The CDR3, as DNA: TGTGCCAGCAGCCCCGGGGGGGGGAACTATGGCTACACCTTC.

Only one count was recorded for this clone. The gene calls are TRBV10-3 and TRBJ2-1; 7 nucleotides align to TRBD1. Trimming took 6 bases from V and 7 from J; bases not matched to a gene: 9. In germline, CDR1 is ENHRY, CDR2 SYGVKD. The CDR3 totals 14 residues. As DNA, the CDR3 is TGTGCCATCAGCGACAGGGCTTTAGGAAATGAGCAGTTCTTC. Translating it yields CAISDRALGNEQFF.